The T cell receptor beta chain described here comes from a study of identical twins listed by TCRdb under 2016. In terms of the full investigation: TCR alpha and beta repertoires from monozygotic twins, unrelated adults of various ages and cord blood were deep-sequenced to test whether fetal clonotypes persist. To rule out contamination, the twin experiments were replicated at different times with different library preparation protocols.

Every donor in the study was a healthy Caucasian. Three pairs of female monozygotic twins, all aged roughly 18 to 29 years, made up the twin cohort. CD4+ and CD8+ T cell populations were isolated with positive isolation kits from Invitrogen. The table lists this clonotype with a count of one. Its recognized antigen is unknown. Per-base quality was not reported, and no clone a single base away is much larger than it. Study-wide conclusions, independent of this receptor: In beta out-of-frame sequences, excess twin sharing was weaker, because having fewer shared sequences lowered the signal-to-noise ratio. Compared with coincidental sharing between unrelated individuals, an excess of low generation-probability sequences was observed among out-of-frame TCR alpha sequences shared between twins. Fewer insertions were carried by abundant cord blood beta clonotypes, a similar but weaker trend appeared in young adult naive repertoires, and no such trend appeared in memory repertoires. Because the same donors could not be followed over many years, conclusions were based on cross-sectional statistical analysis. Invariant T cells such as MAIT and iNKT could partly confound zero-insertion analyses, though diverse VJ usage argued against this for most clonotypes. Recombination models systematically underestimated out-of-frame TCR alpha sharing in monozygotic twins but agreed with sharing between unrelated individuals.

The receptor library was made with 5' RACE. The instrument was an Illumina HiSeq 2000. Template switching introduced a universal primer binding site; the final cDNA contained a unique molecular identifier, enabling accurate counting of TCR cDNA molecules. Specific primers in the conserved constant-segment region were used to synthesize first-strand cDNA for the TCR alpha and beta chains. To control for contamination, each cDNA library was double barcoded with a SMART-Mk sample barcode plus Illumina barcodes. TruSeq adapter sequences along with Illumina sample barcodes were introduced in two successive PCR steps. Sequencing of the TCR alpha and beta cDNA libraries was done on the Illumina HiSeq platform using custom primers. Turning to the authors' computational methods: Unique molecular identifiers were extracted from raw reads with MiGEC, and CDR3 positions were determined with MiXCR. For each individual, recombination models were inferred using an EM algorithm with the repgenHMM and IGoR tools. Shared clonotype analysis was performed with the tcR package in R, normalizing sharing by the product of cloneset sizes. To study raw recombination without the effects of thymic and clonal selection, out-of-frame nonproductive sequences were analyzed. TCRdb reanalyzed the raw reads on its own, using fastp at Q25 for trimming and MiXCR for clone calling, and kept in-frame beta chains. Here each entry gathers all rows of one CDR3 protein and keeps the most common genes and DNA. The V and J calls shown here were made by TCRdb, not taken from the authors' results. The table for this sample lists 400,000 to 600,000 distinct CDR3 sequences; 20% to 25% of them were counted only once. About 0.48% of the sample comes from the top ten.

As encoded in the germline V gene, CDR1 is MNHEY while CDR2 is SVGAGI. The CDR3 numbers 14 residues from cysteine through phenylalanine. Of all the DNA, just the CDR3 is kept, 42 bases in frame from base 1. V drops 4 bases and J drops 2 bases, leaving 11 bases in between. These data were also reused for a study on yellow fever vaccine responses in identical twins. The second study's paper adds: The authors reported that the T cell response to vaccination in identical twins appeared partly convergent and partly personalized. Focusing on identical twins, the study followed the T cell clones that responded to the vaccine, and did so with precision.

The TCR comes from a woman in her late teens or twenties in good health. The chain couples TRBV6-5 to TRBJ2-5; the D gene cannot be named for sure. The specimen was CD4+ T cells sorted from blood. DNA sequence: TGTGCCAGCAGTTCTTTGCGGAGACAAGAGACCCAGTACTTC. Translation gives CASSSLRRQETQYF.